Listed below are T cell receptor beta chains from one sample, sequenced in a study of cytomegalovirus exposure and HLA in healthy donors. Method: immunoSEQ multiplex PCR; TCRdb's copy keeps in-frame clones and lacks some. The ten top clones account for 3% to 3.5%, within a sample of more than 95,000 clones. Sequencing was done on a sample of PBMCs. The source is a man between 40 and 49 years old in good health and CMV-seronegative. Both conserved end residues are part of each CDR3. Each record gives: V gene, J gene, CDR3 protein.

TRBV6-1	TRBJ1-1	CASSARDMNTEAFF
TRBV6-6	TRBJ2-3	CASRLTGSTDTQYF
TRBV5-5	TRBJ2-3	CASSFRGAADTQYF
TRBV5-1	.	CASSLDLYEQYF
TRBV28	TRBJ2-1	CASRANEQFF
TRBV6-1	TRBJ1-5	CASSETPRPQHF
TRBV7-2	TRBJ2-7	CASSLQGQIYEQYF
TRBV2	TRBJ1-5	CASSGGNGNQPQHF
TRBV19	TRBJ2-3	CASRASISTDTQYF
TRBV7-9	TRBJ2-7	CASSKGQYLSYEQYF
TRBV10-3	TRBJ1-2	CAISESSGGLGYTF
TRBV29-1	TRBJ2-1	CSVEGGLADNEQFF
TRBV10-3	TRBJ2-7	CAISAGLGGHEQYF
TRBV7-8	TRBJ2-1	CASSLRGRYNEQFF